This T cell receptor beta chain was recovered during a study of spatial heterogeneity in lung cancer. Study-wide context: Each time, sequencing found more beta-chain sequences than alpha-chain sequences. Findings and caveats of the study: As ubiquitous and regional nonsynonymous mutations varied, counts of ubiquitous and regional expanded TCRs tracked them, respectively. Mutation tallies in tumors tracked expanded intratumoral alpha and beta TCR counts.

The CDR3 is made up of 13 amino acids. Germline V CDR1 and CDR2: SEHNR, FQNEAQ (reference sequence). Deletions cut 3 bases from V and 2 bases from J, with 6 bases between. Using its own MiXCR run on the 5' RACE reads, TCRdb lists one record per CDR3 protein. The sample includes 20,000 to 25,000 distinct CDR3 sequences, roughly 15% of them seen just once. The sample holds a few counts of this clonotype. Its antigen is unknown. The sample's time point: sample taken at primary tumor resection. The chain employs TRBV7-9 and TRBJ2-3; D remains ambiguous. The TCR originated in a female donor with early-stage non-small cell lung cancer. This specimen was lung tumor tissue, taken at surgery. CDR3 amino acids: CASSFDFTDTQYF. The DNA for the CDR3 is TGTGCCAGCAGCTTCGACTTCACAGATACGCAGTATTTT.